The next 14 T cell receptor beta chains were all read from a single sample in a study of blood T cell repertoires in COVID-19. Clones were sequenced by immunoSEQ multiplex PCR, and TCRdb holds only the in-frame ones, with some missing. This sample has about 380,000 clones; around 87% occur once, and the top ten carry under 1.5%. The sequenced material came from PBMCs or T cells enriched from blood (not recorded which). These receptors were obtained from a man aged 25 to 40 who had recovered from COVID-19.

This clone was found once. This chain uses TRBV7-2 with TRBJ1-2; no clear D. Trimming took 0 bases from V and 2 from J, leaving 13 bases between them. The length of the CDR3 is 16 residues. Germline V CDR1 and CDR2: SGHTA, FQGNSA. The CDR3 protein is CASSLASVRENYGYTF. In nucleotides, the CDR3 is TGTGCCAGCAGCTTAGCTTCAGTTCGGGAGAACTATGGCTACACCTTC. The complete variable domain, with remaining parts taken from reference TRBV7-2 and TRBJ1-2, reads GAGVSQSPSNKVTEKGKDVELRCDPISGHTALYWYRQSLGQGLEFLIYFQGNSAPDKSGLPSDRFSAERTGGSVSTLTIQRTQQEDSAVYLCASSLASVRENYGYTFGSGTRLTVV.

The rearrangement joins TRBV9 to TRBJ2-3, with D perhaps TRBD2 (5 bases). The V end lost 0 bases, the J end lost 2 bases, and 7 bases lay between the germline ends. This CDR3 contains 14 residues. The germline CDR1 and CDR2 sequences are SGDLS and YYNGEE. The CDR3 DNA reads TGTGCCAGCAGCGTAGCGGGAAACACAGATACGCAGTATTTT. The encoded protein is CASSVAGNTDTQYF.

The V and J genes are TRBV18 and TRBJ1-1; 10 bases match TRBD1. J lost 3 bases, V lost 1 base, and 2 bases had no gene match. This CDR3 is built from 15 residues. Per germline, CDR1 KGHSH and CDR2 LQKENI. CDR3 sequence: CASSPRQGADTEAFF. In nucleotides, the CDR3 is TGTGCCAGCTCACCACGACAGGGGGCCGACACTGAAGCTTTCTTT.

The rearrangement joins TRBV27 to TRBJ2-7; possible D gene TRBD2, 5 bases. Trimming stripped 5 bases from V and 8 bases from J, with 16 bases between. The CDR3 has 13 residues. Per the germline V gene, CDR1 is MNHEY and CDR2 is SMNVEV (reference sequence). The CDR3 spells CASSPASVGKQYF. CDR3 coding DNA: TGTGCCAGCAGTCCCGCCTCGGTCGGGAAGCAGTACTTC.

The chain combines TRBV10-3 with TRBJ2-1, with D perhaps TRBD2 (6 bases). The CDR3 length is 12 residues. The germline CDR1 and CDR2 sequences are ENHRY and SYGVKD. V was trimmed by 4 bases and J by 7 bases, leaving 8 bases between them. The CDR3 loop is CAISGRGNEQFF. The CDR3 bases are TGTGCCATCAGTGGACGGGGGAATGAGCAGTTCTTC.

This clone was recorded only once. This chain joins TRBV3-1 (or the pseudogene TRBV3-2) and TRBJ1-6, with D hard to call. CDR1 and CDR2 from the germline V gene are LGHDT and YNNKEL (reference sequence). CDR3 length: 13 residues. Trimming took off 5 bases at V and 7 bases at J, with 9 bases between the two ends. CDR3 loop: CASSSQSNSPLHF. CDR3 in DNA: TGTGCCAGCAGCTCCCAGTCGAATTCACCCCTCCACTTT.

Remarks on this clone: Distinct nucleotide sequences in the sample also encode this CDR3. This chain's CDR3 is CASRGTDNQPQHF. The DNA for the CDR3 is TGTGCCAGTAGAGGGACAGACAATCAGCCCCAGCATTTT. The rearrangement links TRBV19 to TRBJ1-5; TRBD1 matches at 7 bases. The CDR3 covers 13 residues. The trim removed 6 bases at V and 3 bases at J, leaving 2 bases unmatched. CDR1 is LNHDA, CDR2 SQIVND, per germline (reference sequence).

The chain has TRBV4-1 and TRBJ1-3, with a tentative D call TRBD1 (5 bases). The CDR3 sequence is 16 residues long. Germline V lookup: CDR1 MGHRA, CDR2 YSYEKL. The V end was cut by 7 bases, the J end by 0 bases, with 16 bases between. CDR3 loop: CASTLSTDSSGNTIYF. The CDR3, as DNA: TGCGCCAGCACCCTTTCGACAGATAGCTCTGGAAACACCATATATTTT.

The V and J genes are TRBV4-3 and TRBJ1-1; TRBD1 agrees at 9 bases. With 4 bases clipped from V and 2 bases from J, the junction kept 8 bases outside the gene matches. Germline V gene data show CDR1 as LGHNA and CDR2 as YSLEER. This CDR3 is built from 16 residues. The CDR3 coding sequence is TGCGCCAGCAGCCCATCGGGACAGGGTTATAACACTGAAGCTTTCTTT. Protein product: CASSPSGQGYNTEAFF.

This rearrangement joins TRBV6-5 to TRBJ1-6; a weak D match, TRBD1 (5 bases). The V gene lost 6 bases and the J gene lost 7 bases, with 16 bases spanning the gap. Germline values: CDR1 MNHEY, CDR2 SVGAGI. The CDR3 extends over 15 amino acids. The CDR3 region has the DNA TGTGCCAGCAGGTATACGTGGGGCGGAAATTCACCCCTCCACTTT. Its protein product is CASRYTWGGNSPLHF.

The CDR3 region is CASSPSSPGLAGYNEQFF. CDR3 coding DNA: TGTGCCAGCAGCCCCTCCTCCCCGGGACTAGCGGGGTACAATGAGCAGTTCTTC. The chain carries TRBV3-1 (or the pseudogene TRBV3-2) and TRBJ2-1; 13 nucleotides align to TRBD2. Germline V gives CDR1 LGHDT, CDR2 YNNKEL (reference sequence). This CDR3 comprises 18 residues. Trimming removed 4 bases from V and 4 bases from J; junction bases left unmatched: 10.

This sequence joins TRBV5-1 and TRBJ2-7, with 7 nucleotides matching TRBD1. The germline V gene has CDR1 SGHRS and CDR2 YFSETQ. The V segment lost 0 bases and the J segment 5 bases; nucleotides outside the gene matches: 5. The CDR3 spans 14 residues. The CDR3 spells CASSLDRGDDEQYF. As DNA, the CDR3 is TGCGCCAGCAGCTTGGACAGGGGTGACGACGAGCAGTACTTC.

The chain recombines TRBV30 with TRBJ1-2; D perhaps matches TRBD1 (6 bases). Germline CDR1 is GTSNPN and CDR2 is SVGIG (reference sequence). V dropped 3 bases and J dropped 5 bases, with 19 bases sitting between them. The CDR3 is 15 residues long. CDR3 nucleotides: TGTGCCTGGAGGGACCGGGGGGGCGCAAGATATGGCTACACCTTC. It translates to CAWRDRGGARYGYTF.

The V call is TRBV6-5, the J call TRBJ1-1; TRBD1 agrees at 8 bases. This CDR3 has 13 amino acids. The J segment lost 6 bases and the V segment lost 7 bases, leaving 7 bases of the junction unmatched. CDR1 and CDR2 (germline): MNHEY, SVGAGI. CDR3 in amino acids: CASIESGGPEAFF. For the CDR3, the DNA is TGTGCCAGCATCGAATCAGGGGGCCCTGAAGCTTTCTTT.